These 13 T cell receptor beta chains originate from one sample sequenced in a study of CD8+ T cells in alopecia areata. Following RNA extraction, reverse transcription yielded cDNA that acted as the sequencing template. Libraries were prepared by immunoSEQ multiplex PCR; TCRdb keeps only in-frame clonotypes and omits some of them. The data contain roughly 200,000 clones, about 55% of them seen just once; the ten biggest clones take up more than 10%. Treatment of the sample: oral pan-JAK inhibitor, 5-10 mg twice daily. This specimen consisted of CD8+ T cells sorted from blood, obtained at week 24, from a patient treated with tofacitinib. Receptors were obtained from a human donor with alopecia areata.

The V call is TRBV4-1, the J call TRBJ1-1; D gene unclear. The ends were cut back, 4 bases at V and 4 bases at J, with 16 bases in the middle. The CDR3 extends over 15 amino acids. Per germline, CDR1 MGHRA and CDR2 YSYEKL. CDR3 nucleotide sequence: TGCGCCAGCAGCCGGGATCTGGGAGATGGCACTGAAGCTTTCTTT. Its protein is CASSRDLGDGTEAFF.

This CDR3 is CASSQERWSPLHF. In DNA form, the CDR3 reads TGCGCCAGCAGCCAAGAAAGGTGGTCACCCCTCCACTTT. The J gene is TRBJ1-6, the V gene TRBV4-3, with unresolved D. The CDR3 loop spans 13 amino acids. The germline V gene encodes CDR1 LGHNA and CDR2 YSLEER. Trimming took 0 bases from V and 10 from J, leaving 7 bases between them.

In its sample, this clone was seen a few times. CDR3 sequence: CASSLEAREQFF. The DNA for the CDR3 is TGTGCCAGCAGCTTAGAGGCACGGGAGCAGTTCTTC. V is TRBV11-3 and J is TRBJ2-1; D not certain. V gave up 0 bases and J gave up 10 bases, with 7 bases separating them. The germline gives CDR1 SGHNT, CDR2 YENEEA. The CDR3 is made up of 12 amino acids. The complete variable domain, with remaining parts taken from reference TRBV11-3 and TRBJ2-1, reads EAGVVQSPRYKIIEKKQPVAFWCNPISGHNTLYWYLQNLGQGPELLIRYENEEAVDDSQLPKDRFSAERLKGVDSTLKIQPAELGDSAVYLCASSLEAREQFFGPGTRLTVL.

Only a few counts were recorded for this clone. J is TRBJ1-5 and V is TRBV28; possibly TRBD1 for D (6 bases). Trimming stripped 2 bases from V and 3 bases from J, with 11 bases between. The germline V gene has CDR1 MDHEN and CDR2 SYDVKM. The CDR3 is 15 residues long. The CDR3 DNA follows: TGTGCCAGCAGTTTAATCGGACAGAACAATCAGCCCCAGCATTTT. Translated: CASSLIGQNNQPQHF.

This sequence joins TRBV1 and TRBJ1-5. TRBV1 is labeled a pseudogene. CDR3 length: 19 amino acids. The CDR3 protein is CTSSHDTQPGQYSNQPQHF. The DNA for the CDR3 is TGCACCAGCAGCCACGACACCCAACCGGGCCAATATAGCAATCAGCCCCAGCATTTT.

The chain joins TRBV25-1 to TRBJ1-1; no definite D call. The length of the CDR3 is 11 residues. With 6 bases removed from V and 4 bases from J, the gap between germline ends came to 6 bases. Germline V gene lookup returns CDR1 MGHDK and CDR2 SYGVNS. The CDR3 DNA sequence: TGTGCCAGCAGAGACGGCACTGAAGCTTTCTTT. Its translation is CASRDGTEAFF.

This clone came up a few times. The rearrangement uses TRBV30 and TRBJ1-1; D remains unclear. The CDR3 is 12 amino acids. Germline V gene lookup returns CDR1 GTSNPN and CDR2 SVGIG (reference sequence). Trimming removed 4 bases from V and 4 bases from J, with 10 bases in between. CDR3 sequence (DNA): TGTGCCTGGACCCCGGGTAGCACTGAAGCTTTCTTT. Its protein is CAWTPGSTEAFF.

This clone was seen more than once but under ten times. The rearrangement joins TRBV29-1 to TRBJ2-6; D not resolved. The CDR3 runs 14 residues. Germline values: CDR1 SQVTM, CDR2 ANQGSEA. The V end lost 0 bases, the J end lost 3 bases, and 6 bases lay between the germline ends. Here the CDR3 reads CSVEDMGGANVLTF. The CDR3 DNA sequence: TGCAGCGTTGAAGATATGGGTGGGGCCAACGTCCTGACTTTC. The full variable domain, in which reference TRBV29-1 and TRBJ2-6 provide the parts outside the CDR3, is SAVISQKPSRDICQRGTSLTIQCQVDSQVTMMFWYRQQPGQSLTLIATANQGSEATYESGFVIDKFPISRPNLTFSTLTVSNMSPEDSSIYLCSVEDMGGANVLTFGAGSRLTVL.

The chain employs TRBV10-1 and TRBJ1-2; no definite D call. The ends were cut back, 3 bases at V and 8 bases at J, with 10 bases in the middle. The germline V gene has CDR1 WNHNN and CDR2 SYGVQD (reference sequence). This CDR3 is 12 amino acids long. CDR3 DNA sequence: TGCGCCAGCAGTGACAAGGGTTTCGGCTACACCTTC. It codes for CASSDKGFGYTF.

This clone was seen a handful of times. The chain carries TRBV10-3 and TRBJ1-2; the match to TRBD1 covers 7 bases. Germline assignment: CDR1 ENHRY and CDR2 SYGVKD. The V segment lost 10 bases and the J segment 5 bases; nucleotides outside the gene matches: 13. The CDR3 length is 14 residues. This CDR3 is CATLDLGTAYGYTF. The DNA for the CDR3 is TGTGCCACCCTGGACTTAGGGACAGCTTATGGCTACACCTTC.

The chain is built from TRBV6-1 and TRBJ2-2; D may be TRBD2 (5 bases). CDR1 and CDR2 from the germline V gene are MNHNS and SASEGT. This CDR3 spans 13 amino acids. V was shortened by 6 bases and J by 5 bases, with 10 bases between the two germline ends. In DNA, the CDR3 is TGTGCCAGCAGGCAAGGGAGTACCGGGGAGCTGTTTTTT. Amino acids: CASRQGSTGELFF.

The CDR3 DNA sequence: TGTGCCACACGGGAACCCGACACCGGGGAGCTGTTTTTT. Protein: CATREPDTGELFF. The chain links TRBV27 to TRBJ2-2; D may be TRBD2 (5 bases). V lost 10 bases and J lost 3, with 12 bases in between. Looked up from germline, CDR1 is MNHEY and CDR2 is SMNVEV (reference sequence). This CDR3 is 13 amino acids long.

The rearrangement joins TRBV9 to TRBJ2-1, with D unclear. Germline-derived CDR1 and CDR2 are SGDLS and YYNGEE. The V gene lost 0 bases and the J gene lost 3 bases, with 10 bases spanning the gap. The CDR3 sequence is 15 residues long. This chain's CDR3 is CASSVVPSGYNEQFF. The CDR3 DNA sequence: TGTGCCAGCAGCGTAGTTCCCTCTGGCTACAATGAGCAGTTCTTC.